These 28 T cell receptor beta chains originate from one sample sequenced in a study of blood T cell repertoires in COVID-19. Measured with immunoSEQ multiplex PCR; TCRdb has only the in-frame clones, and not every one. The profile shows fewer than 200,000 clones, around 74% of them singletons. The sequenced material came from peripheral blood. These receptors were obtained from an older man with acute or convalescent COVID-19.

J is TRBJ2-7 and V is TRBV5-6; 9 bases fit TRBD1. Germline V CDR1 and CDR2: SGHDT, YYEEEE. Trimming removed 0 bases from V and 6 bases from J; junction bases left unmatched: 4. The CDR3 totals 14 residues. CDR3 in amino acids: CASSLGQGDAEQYF. CDR3 nucleotide sequence: TGTGCCAGCAGCTTGGGACAGGGGGATGCCGAGCAGTACTTC.

The chain couples TRBV30 to TRBJ2-7, with no clear D. Trimming shortened V by 5 bases and J by 0 bases, and 11 bases separated the two germline ends. The germline V gene has CDR1 GTSNPN and CDR2 SVGIG (reference sequence). The CDR3 runs 13 residues. The CDR3: CAWAPPSSYEQYF. The CDR3 DNA sequence: TGTGCCTGGGCTCCCCCCAGCTCCTACGAGCAGTACTTC.

The chain combines TRBV27 with TRBJ1-3; 8 nucleotides agree with TRBD1. J gave up 3 bases and V 6 bases, and 4 bases lay outside the gene matches. This CDR3 contains 14 residues. Germline CDR1 reads MNHEY; CDR2 reads SMNVEV (reference sequence). CDR3 bases: TGTGCCAGCAGCCAGGGGGCTGTTGGAAACACCATATATTTT. This translates into CASSQGAVGNTIYF.

The chain recombines TRBV28 with TRBJ1-2; D remains unclear. The germline V and J ends were trimmed by 2 bases and 7 bases, with 8 bases remaining between them. The CDR3 runs to 12 residues. In germline, CDR1 is MDHEN, CDR2 SYDVKM. CDR3 protein: CASSLVASGYTF. DNA for the CDR3: TGTGCCAGCAGTTTAGTGGCCAGTGGCTACACCTTC.

This chain uses TRBV10-3 with TRBJ1-1; D gene uncertain. Trimming stripped 2 bases from V and 0 bases from J, with 13 bases between. CDR1 ENHRY and CDR2 SYGVKD come from the germline V gene. CDR3 size: 16 residues. This CDR3 reads CAISENVQLMNTEAFF. The DNA of the CDR3 is TGTGCCATCAGTGAGAACGTACAGCTAATGAACACTGAAGCTTTCTTT.

This chain uses TRBV27 with TRBJ2-5; 7 bases line up with TRBD1. Germline V gene sequence: CDR1 MNHEY, CDR2 SMNVEV (reference sequence). CDR3 length: 15 amino acids. V shed 4 bases and J 1 base; nucleotides not matched to a gene: 6. The CDR3 DNA is TGTGCCAGCAGTTGGGCGGACAGGATCCAAGAGACCCAGTACTTC. It specifies CASSWADRIQETQYF.

This chain joins TRBV2 and TRBJ2-5, with unresolved D. Per the germline V gene, CDR1 is SNHLY and CDR2 is FYNNEI. Between the trimmed V and J ends, which lost 6 bases and 0 bases, there was a span of 8 bases. This CDR3 is built from 13 residues. DNA of the CDR3: TGTGCCAGCAGAGCAGCGTACCAAGAGACCCAGTACTTC. Amino acids: CASRAAYQETQYF.

The chain uses TRBV28 and TRBJ1-5; a weak D match, TRBD1 (6 bases). Deletions cut 6 bases from V and 3 bases from J, with 18 bases between. The germline CDR1 and CDR2 sequences are MDHEN and SYDVKM. The CDR3 totals 16 residues. CDR3 residues: CASSQEGQGTNQPQHF. CDR3 DNA sequence: TGTGCCAGCAGCCAAGAGGGGCAGGGGACCAATCAGCCCCAGCATTTT.

The chain combines TRBV7-7 with TRBJ2-3, with TRBD2 identical over 7 bases. This CDR3 comprises 15 residues. V lost 1 base, J lost 5 bases, and 6 bases stayed unmatched. CDR1 is SSHAT and CDR2 is FNYEAQ in the germline V gene (reference sequence). The CDR3 sequence: CASSLGGGFGDTQYF. The DNA of the CDR3 is TGTGCCAGCAGCTTAGGGGGGGGGTTTGGAGATACGCAGTATTTT.

This clone was counted once. V is TRBV20-1 and J is TRBJ2-7, with TRBD2 as a possible D gene (5 bases). V lost 3 bases and J 6 bases, leaving 18 bases between the germline ends. This CDR3 has 14 residues. CDR1 is DFQATT, CDR2 SNEGSKA, per germline (reference sequence). CDR3: CSASTLAFRGEQYF. For the CDR3, the DNA is TGCAGTGCTAGTACCCTAGCTTTTCGGGGCGAGCAGTACTTC.

The count of this clone is one. This rearrangement joins TRBV7-9 to TRBJ1-1; 7 positions match TRBD1. The length of the CDR3 is 14 residues. The germline gives CDR1 SEHNR, CDR2 FQNEAQ (reference sequence). V lost 3 bases and J lost 3; bases outside the gene matches: 4. This CDR3 reads CASSFYRGDTEAFF. As DNA, the CDR3 is TGTGCCAGCAGCTTTTACAGGGGTGACACTGAAGCTTTCTTT.

The chain carries TRBV5-6 and TRBJ2-5; D gene ambiguous. The V gene's germline CDR1 is SGHDT and CDR2 YYEEEE. The CDR3 loop spans 11 amino acids. V lost 3 bases and J lost 4, with 4 bases in between. CDR3 in DNA: TGTGCCAGCAGCTGGAGAGAGACCCAGTACTTC. Translation: CASSWRETQYF.

The CDR3 DNA sequence: TGTGCCAGCAGTTCGAACAGGGAATTTAACTATGGCTACACCTTC. Encoded protein: CASSSNREFNYGYTF. The rearrangement uses TRBV6-2 or TRBV6-3 and TRBJ1-2, with D possibly matching TRBD1 (6 bases). Trimming pared 4 bases from V and 1 base from J, leaving 13 bases between. The CDR3 extends over 15 amino acids. CDR1 is MNHEY and CDR2 is SVGEGT in the germline V gene.

The chain recombines TRBV15 with TRBJ2-1; 7 bases fit TRBD2. Germline-derived CDR1 and CDR2 are LNHNV and YYDKDF (reference sequence). V trimming: 8 bases; J trimming: 8 bases; junction bases outside the gene matches: 12. The CDR3 length is 14 residues. The CDR3 bases are TGTGCCACCGCCGCGGGGGAAACCTCGGATGAGCAGTTCTTC. This codes for CATAAGETSDEQFF.

This chain uses TRBV24-1 with TRBJ2-7; 7 positions match TRBD1. Germline values: CDR1 KGHDR, CDR2 SFDVKD. CDR3 length: 15 residues. With 6 bases clipped from V and 6 bases from J, the junction kept 13 bases outside the gene matches. The CDR3 is CATSRQGWEPCEQYF. CDR3 nucleotides: TGTGCCACCAGTCGACAGGGATGGGAGCCTTGCGAGCAGTACTTC.

CDR3 protein: CASAQGGTNEKLFF. For the CDR3, the DNA is TGTGCCAGTGCTCAGGGAGGGACTAATGAAAAACTGTTTTTT. This sequence joins TRBV5-5 and TRBJ1-4; perhaps TRBD1 as D (5 bases). In germline, CDR1 is SGHKS, CDR2 YYEKEE (reference sequence). This CDR3 has 14 residues. Between the trimmed V and J ends, which lost 8 bases and 2 bases, there was a span of 13 bases.

V and J are TRBV21-1 and TRBJ1-6. TRBV21-1 is described as a pseudogene. This CDR3 is 16 amino acids long. The CDR3: CASSKGPAGRNSPLHF. Here the CDR3 DNA reads TGTGCCAGCAGCAAAGGACCTGCAGGGAGGAATTCACCCCTCCACTTT.

This rearrangement joins TRBV19 to TRBJ2-2, with D possibly TRBD2 on 5 matching bases. The ends were cut back, 2 bases at V and 4 bases at J, with 11 bases in the middle. CDR3 length: 15 amino acids. Per germline, CDR1 LNHDA and CDR2 SQIVND (reference sequence). CDR3 residues: CASSITRGSTGELFF. CDR3 nucleotide sequence: TGTGCCAGTAGTATAACCAGAGGGAGCACCGGGGAGCTGTTTTTT.

This clone turned up a few times. J is TRBJ1-1 and V is TRBV3-1 (or the pseudogene TRBV3-2), with unresolved D. Trimming removed 5 bases from V and 2 bases from J, with 6 bases in between. Germline lookup yields CDR1 LGHDT and CDR2 YNNKEL (reference sequence). This CDR3 spans 12 amino acids. The DNA for the CDR3 is TGTGCCAGCAGCGAGAGTAACACTGAAGCTTTCTTT. This codes for CASSESNTEAFF.

The chain employs TRBV10-3 and TRBJ2-7; 7 bases align to TRBD2. With V trimmed by 6 bases and J by 5 bases, 4 bases remained unmatched. From germline, CDR1 is ENHRY and CDR2 SYGVKD. This CDR3 contains 12 residues. CDR3 nucleotides: TGTGCCATCAGGGACGGGGGGAACGAGCAGTACTTC. Translating it yields CAIRDGGNEQYF.

This clone was seen once. The V gene is TRBV6-5, the J gene TRBJ1-1; D gene ambiguous. The CDR3 loop spans 15 amino acids. Germline V gene data show CDR1 as MNHEY and CDR2 as SVGAGI. The germline V and J ends were trimmed by 2 bases and 4 bases, with 14 bases remaining between them. The CDR3 loop is CASSYTFGLGTEAFF. In nucleotides, the CDR3 is TGTGCCAGCAGTTACACCTTCGGGTTGGGCACTGAAGCTTTCTTT.

This chain uses TRBV19 with TRBJ1-5; TRBD1 matches at 9 bases. Germline assignment: CDR1 LNHDA and CDR2 SQIVND (reference sequence). Trimming removed 4 bases from V and 6 bases from J; junction bases left unmatched: 4. This CDR3 is 14 amino acids long. DNA of the CDR3: TGTGCCAGTAGTACTACAGGGGGCAGTCAGCCCCAGCATTTT. This codes for CASSTTGGSQPQHF.

The chain combines TRBV28 with TRBJ2-5, with TRBD2 matching over 13 bases. J lost 5 bases, V lost 8 bases, and 8 bases had no gene match. CDR1 and CDR2 (germline): MDHEN, SYDVKM. This CDR3 contains 15 residues. The CDR3 loop is CASADRTSGSETQYF. The CDR3, as DNA: TGTGCCAGCGCAGACCGGACTAGCGGGAGCGAGACCCAGTACTTC.

The rearrangement uses TRBV5-1 and TRBJ1-4; 7 positions match TRBD1. The CDR3 covers 14 residues. Germline CDR1 SGHRS, CDR2 YFSETQ. V shed 7 bases and J 6 bases; nucleotides not matched to a gene: 9. CDR3 loop: CASGEGAGYEKLFF. The CDR3 region has the DNA TGCGCCAGCGGCGAGGGGGCGGGATATGAAAAACTGTTTTTT. Looking up the rest from reference TRBV5-1 and TRBJ1-4 gives the full variable domain: KAGVTQTPRYLIKTRGQQVTLSCSPISGHRSVSWYQQTPGQGLQFLFEYFSETQRNKGNFPGRFSGRQFSNSRSEMNVSTLELGDSALYLCASGEGAGYEKLFFGSGTQLSVL.

The CDR3 here is CASSLGTSGISYEQYF. The CDR3 region has the DNA TGTGCCAGCAGTTTAGGGACTAGCGGGATAAGCTACGAGCAGTACTTC. The chain employs TRBV28 and TRBJ2-7; 13 nucleotides agree with TRBD2. Trimming at V came to 2 bases and at J to 3 bases, leaving 4 bases not matched to a gene. The CDR3 is made up of 16 amino acids. The germline V gene encodes CDR1 MDHEN and CDR2 SYDVKM.

CDR3 in amino acids: CATSDHGQGSYEQYF. The CDR3 DNA follows: TGTGCCACCAGTGACCATGGACAGGGCTCCTACGAGCAGTACTTC. V gene TRBV24-1 combines with J gene TRBJ2-7, with TRBD1 matching 8 bases. This CDR3 is 15 amino acids long. V was pared by 4 bases and J by 0 bases, with 4 bases of the junction left unmatched. Germline V gives CDR1 KGHDR, CDR2 SFDVKD.

The rearrangement links TRBV7-3 to TRBJ2-2; D is uncertain. The V and J ends lost 3 bases and 0 bases respectively, with 5 bases between them. Per the germline V gene, CDR1 is SGHTA and CDR2 is FQGTGA. This CDR3 is 14 amino acids long. The CDR3 protein is CASSFTTNTGELFF. DNA of the CDR3: TGTGCCAGCAGCTTTACTACGAACACCGGGGAGCTGTTTTTT.

V and J are TRBV7-5 and TRBJ1-3; the D call TRBD1 from the table was never checked on the DNA. TRBV7-5 is a documented pseudogene. The CDR3 length is 14 residues. The CDR3 loop reads CARSNNRSDNTIYF. DNA for the CDR3: TGTGCCAGAAGCAACAACAGGTCAGACAACACCATATATTTT.